In this sample, the clone carrying this T cell receptor beta chain turned up many times. Its antigen is still unknown. This record belongs to a study of CD8+CD57+ T cells in acquired aplastic anemia. Study-wide findings and caveats: Patients and controls shared 25 to 30 CD8+ CDR3 sequences, highly expressed in patients.

Genomic DNA, serving as template, underwent TCR beta VDJ and CDR3 profiling. TCRdb recomputed calls from the reads with MiXCR, one row per CDR3 protein. This sample carries about 180,000 distinct CDR3 sequences, about half of them seen once, and the ten largest clones take about 1.8%. The germline CDR1 and CDR2 sequences are SGHTA and FQGTGA. Trimming removed 4 bases at V and 9 bases at J, with 13 bases between. The CDR3 consists of 13 residues. CD8+CD57+ cell expansion had been shown by flow cytometry in patients chosen for sequencing. The sequence was collected from a human donor with aplastic anemia. Sequencing input: sorted CD4+, CD8+, or CD8+CD57+ T cells (not recorded which) from PBMCs. The chain links TRBV7-3 to TRBJ2-1, with D maybe TRBD2 (6 bases). CDR3 coding DNA: TGTGCCAGCAGCTCCGGGCGGGGTGGTGAGCAGTTCTTC. It codes for CASSSGRGGEQFF.